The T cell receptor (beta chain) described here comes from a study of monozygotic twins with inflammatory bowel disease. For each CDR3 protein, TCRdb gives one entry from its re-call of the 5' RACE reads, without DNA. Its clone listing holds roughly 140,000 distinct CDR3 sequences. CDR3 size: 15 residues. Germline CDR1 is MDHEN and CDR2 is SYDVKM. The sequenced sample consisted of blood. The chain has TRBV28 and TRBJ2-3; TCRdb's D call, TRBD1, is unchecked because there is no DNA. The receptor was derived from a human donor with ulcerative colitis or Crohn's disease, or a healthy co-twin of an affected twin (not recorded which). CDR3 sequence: CASTPPQGLTDTQYF.